What follows are 17 T cell receptor beta chains derived from one specimen sequenced in a study of response to subunit inactivated influenza vaccine. TCRdb analysed the RT-PCR reads with MiXCR anew, one entry per CDR3 protein. The table records roughly 650,000 distinct CDR3 sequences, roughly 15% of them present only once. The input for sequencing was PBMCs from blood, taken approximately 15 days before vaccination. The source of these receptors is a man over 45 who received an inactivated influenza vaccine.

CDR3 sequence reads: CASSFSGQGAYNEQFF. The CDR3 coding sequence is TGCGCCAGCAGTTTTTCGGGACAGGGGGCATATAATGAGCAGTTCTTC. This rearrangement joins TRBV5-1 to TRBJ2-1, with TRBD1 identical over 12 bases. Germline V gene data show CDR1 as SGHRS and CDR2 as YFSETQ. The CDR3 loop spans 16 amino acids. V trimming: 5 bases; J trimming: 7 bases; junction bases outside the gene matches: 10.

This clonotype came up a few times. The V call is TRBV28, the J call TRBJ2-7, with D possibly matching TRBD2 (5 bases). Germline V gene sequence: CDR1 MDHEN, CDR2 SYDVKM. This CDR3 has 14 residues. With 3 bases removed from V and 3 bases from J, the gap between germline ends came to 12 bases. CDR3 nucleotide sequence: TGTGCCAGCAGTTTTCGGGATTCAGTCTACGAGCAGTACTTC. Protein product: CASSFRDSVYEQYF. Full variable domain (outside the CDR3, taken from reference TRBV28 and TRBJ2-7): DVKVTQSSRYLVKRTGEKVFLECVQDMDHENMFWYRQDPGLGLRLIYFSYDVKMKEKGDIPEGYSVSREKKERFSLILESASTNQTSMYLCASSFRDSVYEQYFGPGTRLTVT.

The V and J genes are TRBV20-1 and TRBJ1-2; TRBD1 aligns across 7 bases. The CDR3 is made up of 15 amino acids. Losses at the gene ends were 5 bases for V and 6 bases for J; bases not matched to a gene: 15. From germline, CDR1 is DFQATT and CDR2 SNEGSKA (reference sequence). The CDR3 here is CSASQGQSKKDGYTF. The CDR3 bases are TGCAGTGCTTCCCAGGGACAGAGCAAGAAGGATGGCTACACCTTC.

This clonotype was observed a few times. CDR3 in DNA: TGCAGTGCTAGGGGACGGATCCAAGAGACCCAGTACTTC. It specifies CSARGRIQETQYF. V gene TRBV20-1 combines with J gene TRBJ2-5; D is tentatively TRBD1 or TRBD2 (5 bases each). V was trimmed by 3 bases and J by 1 base, leaving 9 bases between them. The CDR3 is 13 residues long. CDR1 is DFQATT, CDR2 SNEGSKA, per germline (reference sequence).

This clonotype was counted only a few times. The V and J genes are TRBV5-4 and TRBJ1-2; possible D gene TRBD1, 6 bases. V was cut by 4 bases and J by 7 bases, with 14 bases left in between. Looked up from germline, CDR1 is SGHNT and CDR2 is YYREEE (reference sequence). There are 13 residues in the CDR3. The CDR3 is CASSITGLGGYTF. CDR3 DNA sequence: TGTGCCAGCAGCATCACAGGGCTGGGTGGCTACACCTTC.

The V call is TRBV4-3, the J call TRBJ2-7; D uncertain. This CDR3 is 13 amino acids long. With 1 base removed from V and 4 bases from J, the gap between germline ends came to 8 bases. Germline lookup yields CDR1 LGHNA and CDR2 YSLEER. The CDR3 spells CASSQGIVYEQYF. CDR3 bases: TGCGCCAGCAGCCAAGGAATCGTTTACGAGCAGTACTTC.

This clonotype was seen only a few times. The gene calls are TRBV6-5 and TRBJ2-7; D perhaps matches TRBD1 (5 bases). Looked up from germline, CDR1 is MNHEY and CDR2 is SVGAGI. Trimming took off 0 bases at V and 0 bases at J, with 9 bases between the two ends. The CDR3 loop spans 15 amino acids. The DNA for the CDR3 is TGTGCCAGCAGTTACTCAGGCGGACACTCCTACGAGCAGTACTTC. Amino acid sequence: CASSYSGGHSYEQYF.

This clonotype was picked up many times. The J gene is TRBJ2-7, the V gene TRBV5-5, with TRBD2 as a possible D gene (6 bases). Deletions cut 7 bases from V and 4 bases from J, with 12 bases between. The germline V gene has CDR1 SGHKS and CDR2 YYEKEE (reference sequence). This CDR3 comprises 12 residues. CDR3 DNA: TGTGCCAGCGGGGCGGCGGGATACGAGCAGTACTTC. Its translation: CASGAAGYEQYF.

V usage is TRBV6-1 and J usage is TRBJ2-7, with no clear D. From germline, CDR1 is MNHNS and CDR2 SASEGT. The CDR3 totals 13 residues. With 3 bases removed from V and 3 bases from J, the gap between germline ends came to 9 bases. This CDR3 is CASSERLIYEQYF. CDR3 DNA sequence: TGTGCCAGCAGTGAGAGACTCATCTACGAGCAGTACTTC.

This CDR3 reads CASSRNGGGETQYF. The CDR3 DNA reads TGTGCCAGCAGCCGAAACGGGGGTGGAGAGACCCAGTACTTC. The chain couples TRBV7-2 to TRBJ2-5; perhaps TRBD2 as D (6 bases). Per the germline V gene, CDR1 is SGHTA and CDR2 is FQGNSA. The CDR3 spans 14 residues. The germline V and J ends were trimmed by 5 bases and 4 bases, with 14 bases remaining between them.

A few counts support this clonotype. The chain is built from TRBV5-1 and TRBJ1-6, with D perhaps TRBD1 (6 bases). V shed 4 bases and J shed 6 bases, with 17 bases lying between them. This CDR3 contains 16 residues. CDR1 and CDR2 from the germline V gene are SGHRS and YFSETQ. The CDR3 here is CASSPGQRGANSPLHF. As DNA, the CDR3 is TGCGCCAGCAGCCCGGGACAAAGGGGTGCTAATTCACCCCTCCACTTT. The full variable domain, with the rest looked up from reference TRBV5-1 and TRBJ1-6, is KAGVTQTPRYLIKTRGQQVTLSCSPISGHRSVSWYQQTPGQGLQFLFEYFSETQRNKGNFPGRFSGRQFSNSRSEMNVSTLELGDSALYLCASSPGQRGANSPLHFGNGTRLTVT.

This rearrangement joins TRBV10-3 to TRBJ2-7, with D perhaps TRBD1 (5 bases). The CDR3 length is 12 residues. Germline-derived CDR1 and CDR2 are ENHRY and SYGVKD. V dropped 2 bases and J dropped 7 bases, with 9 bases sitting between them. The CDR3 DNA reads as TGTGCCATCAGTGAGGGGCAGGGAGAGCAGTACTTC. Protein product: CAISEGQGEQYF.

This clonotype was picked up a small number of times. J is TRBJ1-4 and V is TRBV3-1; TRBD1 agrees at 10 bases. Germline loops: CDR1 LGHDT, CDR2 YNNKEL (reference sequence). V gave up 3 bases and J gave up 2 bases; unmatched junction bases: 9. This CDR3 has 18 amino acids. The DNA of the CDR3 is TGTGCCAGCAGCCAGAGGCGGGACAGGGGACGGACTAATGAAAAACTGTTTTTT. Encoded protein: CASSQRRDRGRTNEKLFF.

The chain joins TRBV3-1 to TRBJ2-5, with D tentatively TRBD2 (5 bases). CDR1 and CDR2 from the germline V gene are LGHDT and YNNKEL (reference sequence). CDR3 length: 17 amino acids. Trimming shortened V by 1 base and J by 5 bases, and 20 bases separated the two germline ends. The CDR3 DNA follows: TGTGCCAGCAGCCAAGGTGATAAGACGGGGTCAATGGAGACCCAGTACTTC. Protein: CASSQGDKTGSMETQYF.

The rearrangement uses TRBV5-1 and TRBJ1-4; possible D gene TRBD1, 5 bases. This CDR3 is built from 14 residues. Trimming pared 2 bases from V and 6 bases from J, leaving 11 bases between. The germline V gene has CDR1 SGHRS and CDR2 YFSETQ. The CDR3 DNA follows: TGCGCCAGCAGCTTACAGGATGTCCATGAAAAACTGTTTTTT. Translation gives CASSLQDVHEKLFF. The full variable domain, in which reference TRBV5-1 and TRBJ1-4 provide the parts outside the CDR3, is KAGVTQTPRYLIKTRGQQVTLSCSPISGHRSVSWYQQTPGQGLQFLFEYFSETQRNKGNFPGRFSGRQFSNSRSEMNVSTLELGDSALYLCASSLQDVHEKLFFGSGTQLSVL.

This clonotype occurred many times. The V gene is TRBV7-8, the J gene TRBJ2-5, with 7 bases lining up with TRBD2. Looked up from germline, CDR1 is SGHVS and CDR2 is FQNEAQ. This CDR3 has 13 residues. Losses at the gene ends were 5 bases for V and 1 base for J; bases not matched to a gene: 1. The CDR3 sequence: CASSSGVQETQYF. CDR3 sequence (DNA): TGTGCCAGCAGCAGCGGGGTCCAAGAGACCCAGTACTTC.

This chain's CDR3 is CSATGLAGLREQYF. For the CDR3, the DNA is TGCAGTGCCACCGGACTAGCGGGATTACGCGAGCAGTACTTC. This chain uses TRBV20-1 with TRBJ2-7; 12 nucleotides align to TRBD2. Losses at the gene ends were 6 bases for V and 6 bases for J; bases not matched to a gene: 9. Germline V gene sequence: CDR1 DFQATT, CDR2 SNEGSKA (reference sequence). The CDR3 contains 14 residues.